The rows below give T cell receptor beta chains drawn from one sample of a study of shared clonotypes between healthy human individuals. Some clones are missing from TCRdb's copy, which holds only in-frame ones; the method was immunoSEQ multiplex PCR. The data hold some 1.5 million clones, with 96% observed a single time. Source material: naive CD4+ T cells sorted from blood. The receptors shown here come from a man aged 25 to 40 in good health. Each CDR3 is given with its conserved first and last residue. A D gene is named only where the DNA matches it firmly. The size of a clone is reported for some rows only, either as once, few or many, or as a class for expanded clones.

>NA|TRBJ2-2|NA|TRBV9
CASSAEARGSAGELFF
TGTGCCAGCAGCGCCGAAGCGCGGGGCTCGGCCGGGGAGCTGTTTTTT
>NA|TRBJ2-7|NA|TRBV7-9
CASSDSSRLYEQYF
TGTGCCAGCAGCGACTCTAGCAGATTGTACGAGCAGTACTTC
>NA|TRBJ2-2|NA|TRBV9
CASNLPPGELFF
TGTGCCAGCAACTTACCGCCCGGGGAGCTGTTTTTT
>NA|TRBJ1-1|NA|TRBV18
CASSPQGHSEAFF
TGTGCCAGCTCACCGCAGGGGCACAGTGAAGCTTTCTTT
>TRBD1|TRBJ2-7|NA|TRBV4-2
CASSQPSPGTGYGEQYF
TGTGCCAGCAGCCAACCCTCACCGGGGACAGGGTATGGAGAGCAGTACTTC
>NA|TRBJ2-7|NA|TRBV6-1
CASMVRAGSYEQYF
TGTGCCAGCATGGTTCGGGCAGGGAGCTACGAGCAGTACTTC
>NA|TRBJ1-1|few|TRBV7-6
CASSLDPYGGSTEAFF
TGTGCCAGCAGCTTAGACCCGTACGGGGGATCCACTGAAGCTTTCTTT
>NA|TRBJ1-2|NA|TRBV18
CASSRMEGDMGGYTF
TGTGCCAGCTCCCGTATGGAAGGGGATATGGGCGGCTACACCTTC
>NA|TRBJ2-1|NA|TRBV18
CASSKGAAPGGAYNEQFF
TGTGCCAGCTCAAAGGGGGCAGCGCCCGGCGGGGCCTACAATGAGCAGTTCTTC
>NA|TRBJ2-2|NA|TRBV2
CASRTTGRVTGELFF
TGTGCCAGCAGGACTACAGGGAGGGTCACCGGGGAGCTGTTTTTT
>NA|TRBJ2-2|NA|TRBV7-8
CASSLGIGIPGELFF
TGTGCCAGCAGCTTAGGAATAGGGATCCCCGGGGAGCTGTTTTTT
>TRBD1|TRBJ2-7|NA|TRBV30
CAWSVPWTGKSSEQYF
TGTGCCTGGAGTGTACCATGGACAGGGAAATCGTCAGAGCAGTACTTC
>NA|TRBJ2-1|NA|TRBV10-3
CAISSDRGGFGEQFF
TGTGCCATCAGTTCCGACAGGGGAGGGTTTGGTGAGCAGTTCTTC
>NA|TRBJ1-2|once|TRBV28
CASSFRGSGYTF
TGTGCCAGCAGTTTTAGGGGTTCGGGCTACACCTTC
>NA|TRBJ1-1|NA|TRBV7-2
CASSLGGTLNTEAFF
TGTGCCAGCAGCTTAGGTGGGACATTGAACACTGAAGCTTTCTTT